These T cell receptor beta chains were read from a single sample in a study of blood T cell repertoires in COVID-19. This table comes from immunoSEQ multiplex PCR, and its TCRdb copy is limited to in-frame clones, with some not included. The sample consists of about 270,000 clones, about nine tenths of them appearing once. Sequenced input: PBMCs or T cells enriched from blood (not recorded which). These receptors all stem from a woman in her 40s with acute COVID-19. CDR3s include the opening cysteine and the closing phenylalanine or tryptophan. D genes are given only for firm matches. Part of the rows lack a size; the others show once, few, many or a class for expanded clones.

v_gene	j_gene	d_gene	abundance	CDR3aa	CDR3nt
TRBV7-9	TRBJ1-4	TRBD1	.	CASSWGQGENEKLFF	TGTGCCAGCAGCTGGGGACAGGGGGAGAATGAAAAACTGTTTTTT
TRBV11-2	TRBJ1-2	TRBD1	.	CASRQPGQGLGYTF	TGTGCCAGCAGACAACCGGGACAGGGTTTAGGCTACACCTTC
TRBV24-1	TRBJ1-2	.	.	CATSDTTGAYGYTF	TGTGCCACCAGTGATACCACAGGCGCCTATGGCTACACCTTC
TRBV7-2	TRBJ1-4	.	few	CASSWGGPTNEKLFF	TGTGCCAGCTCTTGGGGAGGGCCCACTAATGAAAAACTGTTTTTT
TRBV19	TRBJ2-7	TRBD2	.	CASRFYHRASGSGEQYF	TGTGCCAGTAGGTTTTACCATCGAGCTAGCGGGAGTGGCGAGCAGTACTTC
TRBV20-1	TRBJ1-6	.	.	CSASDSGYNSPLHF	TGCAGTGCTAGTGATTCAGGGTATAATTCACCCCTCCACTTT
TRBV7-9	TRBJ1-2	TRBD1	.	CASSRTGSGYTF	TGTGCCAGCAGCCGGACAGGGTCAGGCTACACCTTC
TRBV5-4	TRBJ2-5	.	once	CASRRGQTYQETQYF	TGTGCCAGCAGACGAGGACAGACGTACCAAGAGACCCAGTACTTC
TRBV12-3/TRBV12-4	TRBJ1-5	TRBD1	.	CASSQGANQPQHF	TGTGCCAGCAGTCAGGGGGCCAATCAGCCCCAGCATTTT
TRBV9	TRBJ1-2	TRBD1	once	CASSTGQPNYGYTF	TGTGCCAGCAGCACGGGACAGCCTAACTATGGCTACACCTTC
TRBV4-1	TRBJ1-1	.	.	CASSQAAGWNTEAFF	TGCGCCAGCAGCCAAGCTGCGGGCTGGAACACTGAAGCTTTCTTT
TRBV7-2	TRBJ1-1	TRBD1	.	CASRLSEGANLAEAFF	TGTGCCAGCAGACTTAGCGAGGGGGCGAATCTAGCTGAAGCTTTCTTT
TRBV5-1	TRBJ2-3	TRBD2	once	CASSFSGRVADTQYF	TGCGCCAGCAGCTTCAGCGGGAGGGTGGCAGATACGCAGTATTTT
TRBV20-1	TRBJ1-1	.	.	CSAIQDTEAFF	TGCAGTGCTATACAGGACACTGAAGCTTTCTTT
TRBV7-2	TRBJ2-7	.	.	CASSLQIGGQGAYEQYF	TGTGCCAGCAGCCTCCAAATTGGGGGACAAGGGGCCTACGAGCAGTACTTC
TRBV30	TRBJ1-2	.	once	CAWRPEDYGYTF	TGTGCCTGGAGACCAGAGGACTATGGCTACACCTTC
TRBV10-3	TRBJ2-2	.	few	CAIRGQGELFF	TGTGCCATCAGAGGACAGGGGGAGCTGTTTTTT
TRBV7-6	TRBJ1-3	.	once	CASSADAGHAGNTIYF	TGTGCCAGCAGCGCGGACGCAGGGCACGCTGGAAACACCATATATTTT
TRBV9	TRBJ1-1	.	.	CASSPASRGFTEAFF	TGTGCCAGCAGCCCAGCCAGCAGGGGTTTCACTGAAGCTTTCTTT
TRBV25-1	TRBJ2-2	TRBD1	.	CASKSGTGDTGELFF	TGTGCCAGCAAATCCGGGACAGGGGACACCGGGGAGCTGTTTTTT
TRBV7-9	TRBJ1-4	.	.	CASSPGPQGNEKLFF	TGTGCCAGCAGCCCAGGGCCGCAGGGTAATGAAAAACTGTTTTTT
TRBV7-9	TRBJ1-1	.	.	CASSLTETVKAFF	TGTGCCAGCAGCTTAACCGAGACAGTTAAAGCTTTCTTT
TRBV2	TRBJ1-4	.	.	CASSGGPGRATNEKLFF	TGTGCCAGCAGTGGGGGGCCGGGGAGGGCAACTAATGAAAAACTGTTTTTT
TRBV19	TRBJ1-2	.	.	CASSMTGNYGYTF	TGTGCCAGTAGTATGACGGGGAACTATGGCTACACCTTC
TRBV6-5	TRBJ1-1	TRBD1	.	CASSQRQGKTEAFF	TGTGCCAGCAGCCAGAGACAGGGGAAGACTGAAGCTTTCTTT
TRBV3-1/TRBV3-2	TRBJ1-6	TRBD1	.	CASSQVVGTGESPLHF	TGTGCCAGCAGCCAAGTTGTGGGGACAGGGGAATCACCCCTCCACTTT
TRBV5-1	TRBJ2-3	TRBD2	once	CASSMKVSGLAGSTDTQYF	TGCGCCAGCAGCATGAAGGTGTCGGGACTAGCGGGTAGCACAGATACGCAGTATTTT